These 15 T cell receptor beta chains were sequenced from one sample in a study of neurological immune-mediated disorders. TCRdb fed the 5' RACE reads into MiXCR, producing one record per CDR3 protein. The sample lists about 95,000 distinct CDR3 sequences, 3% to 4% occurring once. Sequenced sample: PBMCs. The receptor set was obtained from a woman aged 18-30 years with multiple sclerosis.

This clonotype was detected ten times or more. This chain joins TRBV7-3 and TRBJ2-3; the match to TRBD2 covers 11 bases. V dropped 4 bases and J dropped 4; count of bases not matched to a gene: 4. This CDR3 contains 15 residues. Per germline, CDR1 SGHTA and CDR2 FQGTGA. CDR3 sequence (DNA): TGTGCCAGCAGCTCACTAGCGGGAGTCTCAGATACGCAGTATTTT. It yields the protein CASSSLAGVSDTQYF.

This clonotype has a count of ten or more. V usage is TRBV9 and J usage is TRBJ2-2, with D hard to call. V lost 3 bases and J 6 bases, leaving 9 bases between the germline ends. The CDR3 is 13 amino acids. Germline V gene sequence: CDR1 SGDLS, CDR2 YYNGEE. The CDR3 DNA sequence: TGTGCCAGCAGCGCAGGATCATCCGGGGAGCTGTTTTTT. It encodes CASSAGSSGELFF.

This clonotype was seen more than once but under ten times. The V call is TRBV20-1, the J call TRBJ2-1; D not certain. CDR3 length: 11 amino acids. V lost 4 bases and J 8 bases, leaving 9 bases between the germline ends. Looked up from germline, CDR1 is DFQATT and CDR2 is SNEGSKA (reference sequence). The CDR3 DNA reads TGCAGTGCTATCCTAAGACATGAGCAGTTCTTC. This encodes CSAILRHEQFF.

This clonotype occurred many times. This chain uses TRBV30 with TRBJ2-7; the D gene is possibly TRBD1 (5 bases). V was pared by 3 bases and J by 0 bases, with 15 bases between. The CDR3 is 15 amino acids. Germline V gives CDR1 GTSNPN, CDR2 SVGIG (reference sequence). The CDR3 nucleotides are TGTGCCTGGAGGGCTGGGGCCGGCTACTCCTACGAGCAGTACTTC. This codes for CAWRAGAGYSYEQYF.

This clonotype has a count of ten or more. The V gene is TRBV12-3 or TRBV12-4, the J gene TRBJ2-2; TRBD1 aligns across 12 bases. V was pared by 5 bases and J by 6 bases, with 7 bases of the junction left unmatched. The CDR3 runs to 16 residues. The CDR3 sequence is CASSPGTGGVAGELFF. CDR3 nucleotide sequence: TGTGCCAGCAGTCCCGGGACAGGGGGCGTCGCCGGGGAGCTGTTTTTT.

The sample holds many counts of this clonotype. The rearrangement uses TRBV15 and TRBJ2-3; D not certain. The CDR3 length is 15 residues. Trimming shortened V by 5 bases and J by 0 bases, and 12 bases separated the two germline ends. CDR1 is LNHNV and CDR2 is YYDKDF in the germline V gene (reference sequence). CDR3 region: CATSHGQTSTDTQYF. DNA for the CDR3: TGTGCCACCAGCCACGGGCAGACTAGCACAGATACGCAGTATTTT.

This chain uses TRBV11-2 with TRBJ2-7, with a possible D match to TRBD2 (5 bases). V was pared by 5 bases and J by 4 bases, with 15 bases between. This CDR3 contains 14 residues. Per germline, CDR1 SGHAT and CDR2 FQNNGV. CDR3 nucleotides: TGTGCCAGCAGCGGGAGACTTGAGGCGTACGAGCAGTACTTC. Amino acids: CASSGRLEAYEQYF.

This clonotype has more than one count but fewer than ten. This sequence joins TRBV12-3 or TRBV12-4 and TRBJ1-1; no definite D call. V was shortened by 5 bases and J by 1 base, with 11 bases between the two germline ends. This CDR3 has 14 residues. CDR3 in DNA: TGTGCCAGCAGTGCCTCGCGGGGGAACACTGAAGCTTTCTTT. Protein: CASSASRGNTEAFF.

This clonotype appeared many times. The chain is built from TRBV6-5 and TRBJ1-6; TRBD1 is a possible D gene (6 bases). CDR1 MNHEY and CDR2 SVGAGI come from the germline V gene. Trimming left V 4 bases short and J 10 bases short, with 11 bases between. This CDR3 has 13 amino acids. In DNA form, the CDR3 reads TGTGCCAGCAGTTTTCTCAGGGGATCACCCCTCCACTTT. Translated, it gives CASSFLRGSPLHF.

This clonotype was detected many times. V and J are TRBV4-3 and TRBJ2-1; the D gene is possibly TRBD2 (6 bases). Trimming removed 1 base at V and 4 bases at J, with 14 bases between. CDR1 is LGHNA, CDR2 YSLEER, per germline. CDR3 size: 16 residues. CDR3 in DNA: TGCGCCAGCAGCCAAGTTAACCGGGAGCCTTACAATGAGCAGTTCTTC. It yields the protein CASSQVNREPYNEQFF.

This clonotype was detected many times. The chain carries TRBV6-5 and TRBJ1-1; 8 bases line up with TRBD1. This CDR3 comprises 13 residues. The ends lost 6 bases at V and 8 bases at J; junction bases unmatched: 8. Germline V lookup: CDR1 MNHEY, CDR2 SVGAGI. The CDR3 DNA is TGTGCCAGCAGAGAACAGGGGGAAGTCGAAGCTTTCTTT. It codes for CASREQGEVEAFF.

This clonotype was recorded many times. V is TRBV10-3 and J is TRBJ2-4; D could derive from TRBD1 or TRBD2 (5 bases each). V lost 11 bases, J lost 2 bases, and 19 bases lay in between. The CDR3 covers 15 residues. Germline values: CDR1 ENHRY, CDR2 SYGVKD. The CDR3 nucleotides read TGTGCCTCCGGCGGGCAGGGATCAACCAAAAACATTCAGTACTTC. It yields the protein CASGGQGSTKNIQYF.

Many counts were recorded for this clonotype. The V call is TRBV20-1, the J call TRBJ1-1, with unresolved D. CDR3 length: 15 residues. V lost 6 bases, J lost 1 base, and 18 bases lay in between. The germline V gene has CDR1 DFQATT and CDR2 SNEGSKA (reference sequence). CDR3 in amino acids: CSAFAMGITNTEAFF. CDR3 sequence (DNA): TGCAGTGCCTTTGCCATGGGGATAACGAACACTGAAGCTTTCTTT.

This clonotype occurred a few times. CDR3 DNA sequence: TGTGCCAGCAGTGAAAAGCGGCAAGGGGGCACCGGGGAGCTGTTTTTT. Its protein product is CASSEKRQGGTGELFF. The chain couples TRBV6-1 to TRBJ2-2; D may be TRBD1 (6 bases). CDR3 length equals 16 residues. Between the trimmed V and J ends, which lost 2 bases and 4 bases, there was a span of 14 bases. Germline CDR1 reads MNHNS; CDR2 reads SASEGT.

This clonotype has at least ten counts. V and J are TRBV7-9 and TRBJ1-1, with 11 bases fitting TRBD1. CDR1 and CDR2 (germline): SEHNR, FQNEAQ (reference sequence). This CDR3 region has 15 residues. The J segment lost 5 bases and the V segment lost 5 bases, leaving 7 bases of the junction unmatched. The CDR3 region has the DNA TGTGCCAGCAGCCCACGGACAGGGGGCGGGACTGAAGCTTTCTTT. This gives the protein CASSPRTGGGTEAFF.